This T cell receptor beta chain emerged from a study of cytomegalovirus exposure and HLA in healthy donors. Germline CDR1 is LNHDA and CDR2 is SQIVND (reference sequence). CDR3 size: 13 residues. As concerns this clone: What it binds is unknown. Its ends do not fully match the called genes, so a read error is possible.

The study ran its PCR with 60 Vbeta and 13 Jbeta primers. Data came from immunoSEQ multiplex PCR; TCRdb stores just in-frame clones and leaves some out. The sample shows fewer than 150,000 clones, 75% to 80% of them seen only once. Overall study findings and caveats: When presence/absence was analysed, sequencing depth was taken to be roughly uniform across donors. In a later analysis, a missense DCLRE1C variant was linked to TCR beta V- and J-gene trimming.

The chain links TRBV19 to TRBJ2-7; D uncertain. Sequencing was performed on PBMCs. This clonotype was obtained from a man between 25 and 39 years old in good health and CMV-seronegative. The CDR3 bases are TGTGTCAGTAGTTCTCGACAAGCCTACGAGCAGTACTTC. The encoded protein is CVSSSRQAYEQYF.